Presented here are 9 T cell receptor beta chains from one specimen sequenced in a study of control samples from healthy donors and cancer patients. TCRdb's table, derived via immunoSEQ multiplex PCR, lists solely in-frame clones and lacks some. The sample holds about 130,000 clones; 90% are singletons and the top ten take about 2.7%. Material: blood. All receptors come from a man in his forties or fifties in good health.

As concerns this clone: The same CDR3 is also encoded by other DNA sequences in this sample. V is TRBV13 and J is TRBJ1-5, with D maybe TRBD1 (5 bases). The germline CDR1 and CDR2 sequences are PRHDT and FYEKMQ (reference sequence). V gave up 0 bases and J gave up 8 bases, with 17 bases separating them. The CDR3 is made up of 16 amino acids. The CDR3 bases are TGTGCCAGCAGCTTAGGGCTGGGGGGGGTGGTTGAGCCCCAGCATTTT. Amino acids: CASSLGLGGVVEPQHF.

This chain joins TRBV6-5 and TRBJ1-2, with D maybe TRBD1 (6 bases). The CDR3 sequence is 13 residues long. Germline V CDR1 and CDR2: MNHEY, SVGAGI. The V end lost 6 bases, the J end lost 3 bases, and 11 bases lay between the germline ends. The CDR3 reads CASSPGTYYGYTF. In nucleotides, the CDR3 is TGTGCCAGCAGCCCAGGGACATACTATGGCTACACCTTC.

The DNA for the CDR3 is TGTGCCAGCAGCCTTGGACTAGCGGGGCACAATGAGCAGTTCTTC. Translated: CASSLGLAGHNEQFF. The chain employs TRBV9 and TRBJ2-1; TRBD2 matches 12 bases. V trimming: 4 bases; J trimming: 5 bases; junction bases outside the gene matches: 4. This CDR3 is built from 15 residues. Germline-derived CDR1 and CDR2 are SGDLS and YYNGEE.

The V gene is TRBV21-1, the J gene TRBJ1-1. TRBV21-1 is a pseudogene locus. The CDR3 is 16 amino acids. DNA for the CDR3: TGTGCCAGCAGCATCGATACGGGACGCATGAACACTGAAGCTTTCTTT. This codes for CASSIDTGRMNTEAFF.

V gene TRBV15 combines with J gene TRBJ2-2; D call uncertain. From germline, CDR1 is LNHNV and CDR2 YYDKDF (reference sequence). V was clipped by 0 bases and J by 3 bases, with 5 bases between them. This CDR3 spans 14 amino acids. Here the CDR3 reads CATSRELDTGELFF. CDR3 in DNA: TGTGCCACCAGCAGAGAACTCGACACCGGGGAGCTGTTTTTT.

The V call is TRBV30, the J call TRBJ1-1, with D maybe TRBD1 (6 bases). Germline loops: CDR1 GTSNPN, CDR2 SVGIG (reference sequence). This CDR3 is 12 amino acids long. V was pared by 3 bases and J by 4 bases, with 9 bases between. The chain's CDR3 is CAWRTGITEAFF. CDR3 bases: TGTGCCTGGAGGACAGGTATCACTGAAGCTTTCTTT.

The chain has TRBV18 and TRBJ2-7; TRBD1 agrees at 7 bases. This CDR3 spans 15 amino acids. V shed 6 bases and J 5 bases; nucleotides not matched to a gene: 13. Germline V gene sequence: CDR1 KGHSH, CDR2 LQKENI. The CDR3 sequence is CASSKGAPPVDEQYF. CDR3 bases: TGTGCCAGCTCTAAGGGGGCCCCACCAGTCGACGAGCAGTACTTC.

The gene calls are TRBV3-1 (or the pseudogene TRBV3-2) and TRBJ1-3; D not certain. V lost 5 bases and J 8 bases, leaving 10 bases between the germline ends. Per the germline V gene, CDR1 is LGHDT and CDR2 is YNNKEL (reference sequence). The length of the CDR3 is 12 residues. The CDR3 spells CASSATWDTIYF. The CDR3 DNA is TGTGCCAGCAGCGCCACATGGGACACCATATATTTT.

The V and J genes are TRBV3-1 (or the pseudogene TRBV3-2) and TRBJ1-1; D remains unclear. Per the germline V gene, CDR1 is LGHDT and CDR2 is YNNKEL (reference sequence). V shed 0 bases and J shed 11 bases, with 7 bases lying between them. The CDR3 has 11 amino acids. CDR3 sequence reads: CASSQEGRAFF. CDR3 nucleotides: TGTGCCAGCAGCCAAGAGGGGAGGGCTTTCTTT.